A single sample is the source of the 10 T cell receptor beta chains below, sequenced in a study of T-cell reconstitution after alpha-beta-depleted transplantation in children. Unique molecular identifiers were incorporated when the TCRbeta library was constructed. Using its own MiXCR run on the PCR reads, TCRdb lists one record per CDR3 protein. This repertoire shows approximately 640,000 distinct CDR3 sequences, around 16% found once; its top ten account for around 0.96%. The sequences come from PBMCs from the stem cell graft donor, collected from the stem cell graft. The source of these receptors is a human donor who donated a stem cell graft to a child with acute myeloid leukemia.

This clonotype was detected a few times. The CDR3 here is CATSAAGSGGITDTQYF. CDR3 bases: TGTGCCACCAGCGCCGCGGGTAGCGGGGGGATAACAGATACGCAGTATTTT. The V call is TRBV15, the J call TRBJ2-3; 10 nucleotides line up with TRBD2. The CDR3 is 17 amino acids. Looked up from germline, CDR1 is LNHNV and CDR2 is YYDKDF (reference sequence). V was pared by 5 bases and J by 3 bases, with 11 bases of the junction left unmatched.

This clonotype was recorded a few times. This chain links TRBV12-3 or TRBV12-4 with TRBJ1-2; possible D gene TRBD1, 6 bases. The CDR3 has 12 residues. Trimming took 7 bases from V and 5 from J, leaving 11 bases between them. CDR3 nucleotide sequence: TGTGCCAGCACGCGGACAGCGTATGGCTACACCTTC. Its protein product is CASTRTAYGYTF.

The V and J genes are TRBV5-1 and TRBJ1-3, with TRBD1 as a possible D gene (5 bases). The CDR3 totals 15 residues. Trimming left V 4 bases short and J 0 bases short, with 11 bases between. Germline V CDR1 and CDR2: SGHRS, YFSETQ. CDR3 DNA: TGCGCCAGCAGCGATGACAGCGCCTCTGGAAACACCATATATTTT. The encoded protein is CASSDDSASGNTIYF.

This clonotype was counted at least ten times. In DNA form, the CDR3 reads TGTGCCAGCAGAATCTTCGACAGGGGTCATCAGCCCCAGCATTTT. Translation: CASRIFDRGHQPQHF. This chain uses TRBV6-1 with TRBJ1-5, with 8 bases lining up with TRBD1. CDR1 is MNHNS and CDR2 is SASEGT in the germline V gene. The CDR3 is made up of 15 amino acids. Trimming took 6 bases from V and 5 from J; bases not matched to a gene: 9.

This clonotype was counted at least ten times. The J gene is TRBJ1-2, the V gene TRBV29-1; 8 bases line up with TRBD1. J gave up 8 bases and V 0 bases, and 8 bases lay outside the gene matches. Germline values: CDR1 SQVTM, CDR2 ANQGSEA. This CDR3 region has 14 residues. The CDR3 loop reads CSVEDLAGTGGYTF. As DNA, the CDR3 is TGCAGCGTTGAAGATCTTGCCGGGACAGGAGGCTACACCTTC.

In its sample, this clonotype was seen a few times. The gene calls are TRBV25-1 and TRBJ1-4; D is ambiguous. V lost 4 bases to trimming and J lost 0 bases, with 6 bases between them. This CDR3 contains 14 residues. Germline V gives CDR1 MGHDK, CDR2 SYGVNS. CDR3 DNA sequence: TGTGCCAGCAGTGCTACAGCAACTAATGAAAAACTGTTTTTT. Residues: CASSATATNEKLFF.

This clonotype was found a few times. J is TRBJ2-3 and V is TRBV27; tentatively, D is TRBD1 or TRBD2 (5 bases each). Trimming removed 8 bases from V and 4 bases from J, with 19 bases in between. In germline, CDR1 is MNHEY, CDR2 SMNVEV (reference sequence). This CDR3 region has 15 residues. The CDR3 DNA follows: TGTGCCAGCCAAAAAGGGGACCGGGTCGCAGATACGCAGTATTTT. It codes for CASQKGDRVADTQYF.

J is TRBJ1-2 and V is TRBV11-2, with D unresolved. The CDR3 has 15 residues. The V end lost 4 bases, the J end lost 0 bases, and 12 bases lay between the germline ends. CDR1 and CDR2 (germline): SGHAT, FQNNGV. CDR3 protein: CASSSLGNSNYGYTF. The CDR3 DNA follows: TGTGCCAGCAGCTCGCTAGGAAACTCTAACTATGGCTACACCTTC.

This clonotype has more than one count but fewer than ten. The chain joins TRBV7-8 to TRBJ2-5; possible D gene TRBD2, 5 bases. Trimming removed 5 bases from V and 5 bases from J, with 15 bases in between. Germline CDR1 is SGHVS and CDR2 is FQNEAQ. CDR3 length: 14 amino acids. In DNA form, the CDR3 reads TGTGCCAGCAGCCGAAAAGGACGCGGGGAGACCCAGTACTTC. Translating gives CASSRKGRGETQYF.

V gene TRBV7-9 combines with J gene TRBJ2-1, with TRBD1 identical over 8 bases. Unmatched junction bases numbered 6, after V lost 5 bases and J lost 9 bases. The CDR3 is 13 residues long. CDR1 and CDR2 from the germline V gene are SEHNR and FQNEAQ (reference sequence). CDR3 DNA: TGTGCCAGCAGCCGAACAGGGGGGATTGAGCAGTTCTTC. Translated, it gives CASSRTGGIEQFF.